These 22 T cell receptor beta chains originate from one sample sequenced in a study of blood T cells in healthy people across ages. Alongside a J-beta primer mix, a sample-barcoded 5' primer served in a second PCR lasting about 7 to 12 cycles. One entry per CDR3 protein results from TCRdb running MiXCR on the 5' RACE reads. The table records approximately 800,000 distinct CDR3 sequences, roughly 56% of them present only once. The sample was blood. The receptors were sampled from a man aged 35-49 years in good health.

The chain joins TRBV29-1 to TRBJ2-1, with 8 bases fitting TRBD1. Near its end, the DNA agrees better with TRBJ2-7, so the J call may be wrong. Germline CDR1 is SQVTM and CDR2 is ANQGSEA. The CDR3 totals 14 residues. CDR3 DNA sequence: TGCAGCGTTCTCCCCAGGGGGCGCAGCGACGAGCAGTACTTC. Its translation is CSVLPRGRSDEQYF.

V gene TRBV29-1 combines with J gene TRBJ1-1, with unresolved D. The germline V and J ends were trimmed by 2 bases and 1 base, with 5 bases remaining between them. Germline lookup yields CDR1 SQVTM and CDR2 ANQGSEA. The CDR3 covers 12 residues. The CDR3 protein is CSVEIQNTEAFF. The CDR3 DNA sequence: TGCAGCGTTGAAATCCAGAACACTGAAGCTTTCTTT.

The rearrangement joins TRBV3-1 to TRBJ2-5; the D gene is possibly TRBD1 (5 bases). The last part of the DNA fits TRBJ2-7 better; the J call may be wrong. The CDR3 extends over 14 amino acids. Germline V gives CDR1 LGHDT, CDR2 YNNKEL (reference sequence). CDR3 sequence reads: CASSQSEDNYEQYF. In DNA, the CDR3 is TGTGCCAGCAGCCAGTCTGAGGACAACTACGAGCAGTACTTC.

This rearrangement joins TRBV3-1 to TRBJ2-7, with D unclear. Germline V lookup: CDR1 LGHDT, CDR2 YNNKEL (reference sequence). Between the trimmed V and J ends, which lost 0 bases and 3 bases, there was a span of 6 bases. The CDR3 loop spans 13 amino acids. The CDR3 is CASSQDRYYEQYF. The CDR3 region has the DNA TGTGCCAGCAGCCAAGACAGGTACTACGAGCAGTACTTC.

V gene TRBV27 combines with J gene TRBJ2-3; D is unclear. The V gene lost 2 bases and the J gene lost 2 bases, with 26 bases spanning the gap. Germline-derived CDR1 and CDR2 are MNHEY and SMNVEV (reference sequence). The CDR3 sequence is 20 residues long. CDR3 sequence: CASSLRARAAAPIFTDTQYF. DNA for the CDR3: TGTGCCAGCAGTTTAAGGGCCCGCGCGGCGGCTCCAATTTTCACAGATACGCAGTATTTT.

Notes on this clonotype: This may be a read error: a much more frequent sequence differs by one nucleotide. V usage is TRBV28 and J usage is TRBJ2-3; TRBD2 matches at 7 bases. CDR3 length: 15 residues. The germline V gene encodes CDR1 MDHEN and CDR2 SYDVKM. CDR3: CTSSSTSSSTDTQYF. In nucleotides, the CDR3 is TGTACCAGCAGTTCGACTAGCTCTAGCACAGATACGCAGTATTTT.

V gene TRBV5-1 combines with J gene TRBJ2-1; 7 positions match TRBD1. Germline V lookup: CDR1 SGHRS, CDR2 YFSETQ. CDR3 length equals 14 residues. J was trimmed by 7 bases and V by 4 bases; bases with no gene match: 8. CDR3 residues: CASSPTGLQNEQFF. CDR3 DNA: TGCGCCAGCAGCCCGACAGGGTTGCAGAATGAGCAGTTCTTC. The full variable domain, in which reference TRBV5-1 and TRBJ2-1 provide the parts outside the CDR3, is KAGVTQTPRYLIKTRGQQVTLSCSPISGHRSVSWYQQTPGQGLQFLFEYFSETQRNKGNFPGRFSGRQFSNSRSEMNVSTLELGDSALYLCASSPTGLQNEQFFGPGTRLTVL.

Regarding this clonotype: One end of the junction fails to match germline, which may point to a read error. The gene calls are TRBV7-2 and TRBJ2-3; D is possibly TRBD1 or TRBD2 (7 bases each). CDR3 size: 16 residues. CDR1 and CDR2 (germline): SGHTA, FQGNSA. The CDR3 protein is CVSSLVGRGGIDTQYF. CDR3 DNA: TGTGTCAGCAGCTTAGTGGGCAGGGGGGGAATAGATACGCAGTATTTT.

The chain links TRBV10-3 to TRBJ1-4, with unresolved D. With 2 bases removed from V and 5 bases from J, the gap between germline ends came to 12 bases. The V gene's germline CDR1 is ENHRY and CDR2 SYGVKD. This CDR3 region has 15 residues. CDR3 sequence: CAISEEGQRNEKLFF. In DNA form, the CDR3 reads TGTGCCATCAGTGAGGAAGGGCAGAGAAATGAAAAACTGTTTTTT.

There are a few counts of this clonotype. The chain is built from TRBV9 and TRBJ1-6, with a possible D match to TRBD1 (6 bases). Germline loops: CDR1 SGDLS, CDR2 YYNGEE. The CDR3 loop spans 14 amino acids. Trimming removed 3 bases at V and 11 bases at J, with 15 bases between. CDR3 loop: CASSAKQGGTPLHF. The DNA for the CDR3 is TGTGCCAGCAGCGCTAAACAGGGTGGGACACCCCTCCACTTT.

V and J are TRBV27 and TRBJ1-1, with D tentatively TRBD1 (6 bases). Trimming took 8 bases from V and 4 from J, leaving 23 bases between them. Looked up from germline, CDR1 is MNHEY and CDR2 is SMNVEV (reference sequence). CDR3 length equals 16 residues. CDR3 loop: CASWFVSRGESTEAFF. The CDR3 nucleotides are TGTGCCAGCTGGTTTGTTTCTAGGGGGGAGAGCACTGAAGCTTTCTTT.

This clonotype was counted only a few times. V and J are TRBV15 and TRBJ2-7, with TRBD2 matching 10 bases. The CDR3 is made up of 18 amino acids. CDR1 LNHNV and CDR2 YYDKDF come from the germline V gene (reference sequence). After removal of 4 bases from V and 5 bases from J, the junction contained 17 bases not matched to a gene. CDR3 region: CATSTPLPDSGRWHEQYF. DNA for the CDR3: TGTGCCACCAGCACTCCCCTTCCCGATAGCGGGAGGTGGCACGAGCAGTACTTC.

This clonotype has just a few counts. The rearrangement links TRBV11-1 to TRBJ2-7; maybe TRBD2 (5 bases). This CDR3 comprises 15 residues. Germline V gene data show CDR1 as SGHAT and CDR2 as FQDESV (reference sequence). The V gene lost 4 bases and the J gene lost 3 bases, with 16 bases spanning the gap. The CDR3 loop reads CASSSKSGVSYEQYF. In DNA form, the CDR3 reads TGTGCCAGCAGCTCTAAAAGCGGCGTAAGCTACGAGCAGTACTTC.

This chain links TRBV12-3 or TRBV12-4 with TRBJ1-2; D is unresolved. Trimming pared 6 bases from V and 7 bases from J, leaving 15 bases between. This CDR3 has 13 amino acids. DNA for the CDR3: TGTGCCAGCAGCCCCGTAAGGTTCAGTGGCTACACCTTC. It encodes CASSPVRFSGYTF.

This clonotype was seen a handful of times. The chain carries TRBV12-3 or TRBV12-4 and TRBJ1-5; perhaps TRBD1 as D (5 bases). V was clipped by 5 bases and J by 7 bases, with 6 bases between them. The CDR3 has 11 amino acids. The chain's CDR3 is CASSQGQPQHF. The CDR3 DNA reads TGTGCCAGCAGTCAGGGACAGCCCCAGCATTTT.

This chain uses TRBV18 with TRBJ2-1; weak D call: TRBD2 (6 bases). Trimming removed 5 bases from V and 2 bases from J, with 10 bases in between. The CDR3 loop spans 14 amino acids. Germline V gene sequence: CDR1 KGHSH, CDR2 LQKENI. The CDR3 DNA follows: TGTGCCAGCTCAGGGCGGGGAACCTACAATGAGCAGTTCTTC. Protein sequence: CASSGRGTYNEQFF.

The chain carries TRBV6-1 and TRBJ2-1; 11 positions match TRBD2. This CDR3 is built from 16 residues. The germline CDR1 and CDR2 sequences are MNHNS and SASEGT. Trimming removed 1 base from V and 7 bases from J; junction bases left unmatched: 6. The DNA of the CDR3 is TGTGCCAGCAGTGAAGGTCTAGCGGGAGGAAGTAATGAGCAGTTCTTC. As protein: CASSEGLAGGSNEQFF.

The chain employs TRBV7-2 and TRBJ2-4, with unresolved D. Looked up from germline, CDR1 is SGHTA and CDR2 is FQGNSA. The CDR3 is 13 residues long. Between the trimmed V and J ends, which lost 5 bases and 7 bases, there was a span of 12 bases. This chain's CDR3 is CASSRNTGNIQYF. DNA of the CDR3: TGTGCCAGCAGCCGGAATACTGGGAACATTCAGTACTTC.

The chain employs TRBV12-3 or TRBV12-4 and TRBJ2-5, with D possibly called TRBD1 or TRBD2 (6 bases each). The CDR3 covers 14 residues. V gave up 4 bases and J gave up 5 bases, with 14 bases separating them. CDR3 amino acids: CASSWGAAKETQYF. The CDR3 nucleotides read TGTGCCAGCAGTTGGGGGGCAGCGAAGGAGACCCAGTACTTC.

V is TRBV11-3 and J is TRBJ2-5; 10 bases line up with TRBD2. With the DNA end fitting TRBJ2-7 better, the J assignment may be wrong. The CDR3 is 15 amino acids. CDR1 and CDR2 (germline): SGHNT, YENEEA. The CDR3 DNA follows: TGTGCCAGCAGCGGCTCTAGCGGGAGTCCCCACGAGCAGTACTTC. It yields the protein CASSGSSGSPHEQYF.

In this sample, this clonotype turned up a few times. This chain joins TRBV20-1 and TRBJ2-3, with 13 bases fitting TRBD2. The CDR3 length is 15 residues. The V gene's germline CDR1 is DFQATT and CDR2 SNEGSKA (reference sequence). The J segment lost 2 bases and the V segment lost 4 bases, leaving 3 bases of the junction unmatched. In DNA, the CDR3 is TGCAGTGCTAAGGGACTAGCGGGGTCCACAGATACGCAGTATTTT. Its translation is CSAKGLAGSTDTQYF.

The rearrangement joins TRBV6-2 or TRBV6-3 to TRBJ2-7, with TRBD1 matching over 8 bases. The CDR3 is 12 amino acids. CDR1 is MNHEY and CDR2 is SVGEGT in the germline V gene. Unmatched junction bases numbered 3, after V lost 5 bases and J lost 6 bases. DNA for the CDR3: TGTGCCAGCAGTCGGACAGGGCGCGAGCAGTACTTC. Protein: CASSRTGREQYF.